This TCR beta chain was sequenced for a study of T-cell reconstitution after alpha-beta-depleted transplantation in children. This clonotype came up once. Its antigen is still unknown. The CDR3 loop spans 14 amino acids. Per germline, CDR1 MNHEY and CDR2 SMNVEV (reference sequence). V shed 7 bases, J shed 7 bases, and the junction held 10 bases outside the gene matches. General study points: In patients about two months after transplant, alpha-beta T cells reportedly arose from several hundred expanded graft clones. When one year had passed after transplant, most T-cell counts and diversity came from newly produced T cells. Surviving thymic progenitors and recipient T cells were the source of high TCRbeta diversity at day 60 in some patients.

TCRbeta library construction was performed incorporating unique molecular identifiers. Using its own MiXCR run on the PCR reads, TCRdb lists one record per CDR3 protein. The sample contains about 580,000 distinct CDR3 sequences, approximately 30% of which appear only once. This receptor was identified in a boy in the first two years of life with Wiskott-Aldrich syndrome, due to receive a stem cell transplant. This rearrangement joins TRBV27 to TRBJ2-1, with 7 bases lining up with TRBD1. This material consisted of PBMCs, taken before TCRalphabeta/CD19-depleted stem cell transplant. CDR3 amino acids: CASNPLGGGNEQFF. CDR3 coding DNA: TGTGCCAGCAATCCGTTAGGGGGCGGGAATGAGCAGTTCTTC.